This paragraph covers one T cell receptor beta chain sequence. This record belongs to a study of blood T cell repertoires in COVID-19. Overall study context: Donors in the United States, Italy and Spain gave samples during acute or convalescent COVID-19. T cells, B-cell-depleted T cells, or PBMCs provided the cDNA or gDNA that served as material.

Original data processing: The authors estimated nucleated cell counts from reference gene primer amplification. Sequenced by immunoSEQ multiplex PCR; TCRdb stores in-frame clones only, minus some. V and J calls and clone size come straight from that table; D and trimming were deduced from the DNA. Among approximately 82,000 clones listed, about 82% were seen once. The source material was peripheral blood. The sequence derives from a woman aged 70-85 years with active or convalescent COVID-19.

The CDR3 bases are TGTGCCAGCAGTGGAGGACAGGGAAACTATGGCTACACCTTC. Its translation: CASSGGQGNYGYTF. The V and J genes are TRBV2 and TRBJ1-2, with TRBD1 matching 8 bases. Germline V lookup: CDR1 SNHLY, CDR2 FYNNEI. This CDR3 has 14 residues. Trimming removed 4 bases from V and 2 bases from J; junction bases left unmatched: 3.